The following is a T cell receptor beta chain sequence with its context. CDR3 length equals 17 residues. Germline V gives CDR1 SGHDT, CDR2 YYEEEE. Trimming at V came to 2 bases and at J to 0 bases, leaving 8 bases not matched to a gene. These data are taken from a study of blood T cell repertoires in COVID-19. Study information: Acute-phase and convalescent COVID-19 samples originated in the United States, Italy and Spain. PBMCs, B-cell-depleted T cells, or T cells were the source of the cDNA or gDNA that made up the material.

In the original processing: Estimation of nucleated cell counts relied on the amplification of reference gene primers. The table came from immunoSEQ multiplex PCR; TCRdb's copy has only in-frame clones and leaves some out. V and J calls and clone size are as listed in that table; D and trimming were resolved from the DNA. Here the sample spans about 290,000 clones, roughly 89% being singletons. The sequencing sample was made of peripheral blood. This sequence was found in a young woman with COVID-19, enrolled during active disease. The V call is TRBV5-6, the J call TRBJ1-1; 9 bases agree with TRBD1. This chain's CDR3 is CASSLMGQGLVNTEAFF. The CDR3 DNA reads as TGTGCCAGCAGCTTAATGGGACAGGGATTAGTGAACACTGAAGCTTTCTTT.